This entry lists 10 T cell receptor beta chains sequenced from one sample in a study of cytomegalovirus exposure and HLA in healthy donors. PCR used 60 Vbeta primers and 13 Jbeta primers. The table came from immunoSEQ multiplex PCR; TCRdb's copy has only in-frame clones and leaves some out. The sample lists some 120,000 clones; approximately 80% were seen once. Sample: PBMCs. All receptors derive from a woman aged 40 to 55 in good health and CMV-seronegative.

The chain carries TRBV5-6 and TRBJ2-7, with a weak D call TRBD1 (5 bases). The germline V gene has CDR1 SGHDT and CDR2 YYEEEE. V shed 0 bases and J shed 3 bases, with 16 bases lying between them. CDR3 length equals 16 residues. The CDR3 is CASSLDLPGWNYEQYF. The CDR3 nucleotides read TGTGCCAGCAGCTTGGATCTTCCAGGGTGGAACTACGAGCAGTACTTC.

The chain links TRBV19 to TRBJ1-1, with D perhaps matching TRBD1 (5 bases). Germline loops: CDR1 LNHDA, CDR2 SQIVND (reference sequence). The CDR3 totals 13 residues. Trimming left V 5 bases short and J 2 bases short, with 9 bases between. The DNA for the CDR3 is TGTGCCAGTAGTGTCCAGGGTAACACTGAAGCTTTCTTT. Translating it yields CASSVQGNTEAFF.

Only one count was recorded for this clone. The gene calls are TRBV27 and TRBJ2-2; D may be TRBD1 (5 bases). Germline lookup yields CDR1 MNHEY and CDR2 SMNVEV (reference sequence). V was shortened by 6 bases and J by 6 bases, with 17 bases between the two germline ends. This CDR3 is built from 15 residues. The CDR3 spells CASSIRGGDPGELFF. As DNA, the CDR3 is TGTGCCAGCAGCATAAGGGGTGGGGATCCCGGGGAGCTGTTTTTT.

This clone has only one observation. J is TRBJ2-2 and V is TRBV18; D gene uncertain. The CDR3 totals 16 residues. V lost 2 bases to trimming and J lost 0 bases, with 10 bases between them. Germline values: CDR1 KGHSH, CDR2 LQKENI. The CDR3 sequence is CASSPWRAPNTGELFF. CDR3 nucleotide sequence: TGTGCCAGCTCACCATGGAGAGCCCCGAACACCGGGGAGCTGTTTTTT.

Comments on this clone: This CDR3 is also generated by other DNA sequences in the sample. V usage is TRBV9 and J usage is TRBJ1-1, with TRBD1 as a possible D gene (6 bases). Per the germline V gene, CDR1 is SGDLS and CDR2 is YYNGEE. The length of the CDR3 is 12 residues. Trimming left V 4 bases short and J 5 bases short, with 9 bases between. The CDR3 bases are TGTGCCAGCAGCCGCCAGGGGACTGAAGCTTTCTTT. Translation: CASSRQGTEAFF.

The rearrangement links TRBV2 to TRBJ2-3; a weak D match, TRBD2 (6 bases). From germline, CDR1 is SNHLY and CDR2 FYNNEI. CDR3 length: 17 amino acids. Trimming cost V 8 bases and J 4 bases, with 25 bases left between them. As DNA, the CDR3 is TGTGCCAGCTTTGGTTTGGAGGAGGGTGGTATAGCAGATACGCAGTATTTT. It specifies CASFGLEEGGIADTQYF. Drawing the rest from reference TRBV2 and TRBJ2-3, the complete variable domain is EPEVTQTPSHQVTQMGQEVILRCVPISNHLYFYWYRQILGQKVEFLVSFYNNEISEKSEIFDDQFSVERPDGSNFTLKIRSTKLEDSAMYFCASFGLEEGGIADTQYFGPGTRLTVL.

This clone appeared a single time. The V call is TRBV15, the J call TRBJ2-7; 9 bases are a match to TRBD1. Looked up from germline, CDR1 is LNHNV and CDR2 is YYDKDF (reference sequence). This CDR3 comprises 14 residues. Unmatched junction bases numbered 2, after V lost 3 bases and J lost 2 bases. CDR3 amino acids: CATSRGQGPYEQYF. The CDR3 nucleotides read TGTGCCACCAGCAGGGGACAGGGTCCCTACGAGCAGTACTTC.

The gene calls are TRBV30 and TRBJ2-6, with 7 nucleotides matching TRBD1. This CDR3 is 15 amino acids long. V lost 5 bases to trimming and J lost 4 bases; unmatched junction nucleotides: 8. Germline CDR1 is GTSNPN and CDR2 is SVGIG (reference sequence). The CDR3 is CAWARQGLGANVLTF. CDR3 bases: TGTGCCTGGGCAAGACAGGGTCTAGGGGCCAACGTCCTGACTTTC.

This clone came up a few times. The chain carries TRBV6-5 and TRBJ2-7; 8 bases agree with TRBD1. CDR1 and CDR2 (germline): MNHEY, SVGAGI. The V gene end was trimmed by 6 bases and the J gene end by 12 bases; junction bases not matched to a gene: 7. CDR3 length: 11 residues. The CDR3 DNA reads TGTGCCAGCAGGTATACAGGGGGACTGTACTTC. This translates into CASRYTGGLYF.

The chain is built from TRBV6-6 and TRBJ2-5; 9 bases align to TRBD1. The CDR3 length is 15 residues. Germline CDR1 and CDR2: MNHNY and SVGAGI (reference sequence). V lost 6 bases to trimming and J lost 5 bases; unmatched junction nucleotides: 10. CDR3 bases: TGTGCCAGCAGACTACCGGGACAGGGTGGGGAGACCCAGTACTTC. Residues: CASRLPGQGGETQYF.